The 11 T cell receptor beta chains below come from one sample, sequenced in a study of blood T cell repertoires in COVID-19. Sequencing was performed with immunoSEQ multiplex PCR; in TCRdb, only in-frame clones are kept and a portion is missing. The data hold roughly 100,000 clones, with 69% observed a single time. The specimen was peripheral blood. The receptors here all came from an elderly man with acute or convalescent COVID-19.

The V call is TRBV2, the J call TRBJ2-2, with 12 bases lining up with TRBD2. This CDR3 is 18 amino acids long. Germline values: CDR1 SNHLY, CDR2 FYNNEI. With V trimmed by 4 bases and J by 6 bases, 12 bases remained unmatched. This CDR3 is CASSGLAGGLSDAGELFF. DNA of the CDR3: TGTGCCAGCAGTGGGCTAGCGGGAGGGTTAAGTGACGCCGGGGAGCTGTTTTTT.

The chain carries TRBV6-7 and TRBJ1-1; D is unresolved. TRBV6-7 carries the ORF label, with uncertain function. Between the trimmed V and J ends, which lost 5 bases and 4 bases, there was a span of 17 bases. The CDR3 runs 15 residues. The CDR3 loop is CASSASPAGSTEAFF. The CDR3 nucleotides are TGTGCCAGCAGTGCGAGCCCCGCGGGAAGCACTGAAGCTTTCTTT.

The chain carries TRBV25-1 and TRBJ2-2, with 8 nucleotides matching TRBD1. The CDR3 consists of 15 residues. CDR1 and CDR2 from the germline V gene are MGHDK and SYGVNS. V gave up 4 bases and J gave up 6 bases; unmatched junction bases: 7. CDR3 bases: TGTGCCAGCAGTGCCCTACTACAGGGGGCCGGGGAGCTGTTTTTT. Its translation is CASSALLQGAGELFF. Full variable domain (outside the CDR3, taken from reference TRBV25-1 and TRBJ2-2): EADIYQTPRYLVIGTGKKITLECSQTMGHDKMYWYQQDPGMELHLIHYSYGVNSTEKGDLSSESTVSRIRTEHFPLTLESARPSHTSQYLCASSALLQGAGELFFGEGSRLTVL.

The chain uses TRBV15 and TRBJ2-5, with D perhaps TRBD2 (5 bases). The CDR3 length is 15 residues. In germline, CDR1 is LNHNV, CDR2 YYDKDF (reference sequence). V lost 0 bases and J lost 4, with 12 bases in between. DNA for the CDR3: TGTGCCACCAGCAGAGAAAATTCGGGAACAGAGACCCAGTACTTC. It encodes CATSRENSGTETQYF.

The chain combines TRBV6-5 with TRBJ1-6, with 8 nucleotides matching TRBD1. Germline CDR1 MNHEY, CDR2 SVGAGI. Trimming at V came to 8 bases and at J to 7 bases, leaving 10 bases not matched to a gene. This CDR3 has 15 residues. The CDR3 region has the DNA TGTGCCAGCGGGCTATATGGGACAGGCAATTCACCCCTCCACTTT. Amino acid sequence: CASGLYGTGNSPLHF.

This chain links TRBV6-4 with TRBJ2-7, with 10 bases matching TRBD2. The V segment lost 2 bases and the J segment 0 bases; nucleotides outside the gene matches: 19. CDR1 and CDR2 (germline): MRHNA, SNTAGT. This CDR3 spans 21 amino acids. CDR3 residues: CASSDPPGLLGTSVISYEQYF. The CDR3 DNA sequence: TGTGCCAGCAGTGACCCTCCGGGGTTACTGGGGACTAGCGTGATCTCCTACGAGCAGTACTTC.

The rearrangement uses TRBV7-2 and TRBJ1-3; 7 nucleotides align to TRBD1. Germline V lookup: CDR1 SGHTA, CDR2 FQGNSA. CDR3 length: 13 amino acids. The J segment lost 1 base and the V segment lost 7 bases, leaving 1 base of the junction unmatched. The CDR3 protein is CASTTGSGNTIYF. The CDR3 nucleotides read TGTGCCAGCACGACAGGGTCTGGAAACACCATATATTTT.

The chain couples TRBV6-2 or TRBV6-3 to TRBJ2-3, with 9 nucleotides matching TRBD2. The germline gives CDR1 MNHEY, CDR2 SVGEGT. The V segment lost 0 bases and the J segment 6 bases; nucleotides outside the gene matches: 13. The CDR3 totals 18 residues. The CDR3 coding sequence is TGTGCCAGCAGTTACTCGATCGTCCTAGCGGGAAGTAGCGATACGCAGTATTTT. Translated: CASSYSIVLAGSSDTQYF.

This rearrangement joins TRBV24-1 to TRBJ2-3, with D maybe TRBD1 (5 bases). The germline CDR1 and CDR2 sequences are KGHDR and SFDVKD. The germline V and J ends were trimmed by 1 base and 2 bases, with 12 bases remaining between them. The CDR3 sequence is 16 residues long. CDR3 DNA: TGTGCCACCAGTGATTTCATTCTAGGGGCCACAGATACGCAGTATTTT. It translates to CATSDFILGATDTQYF.

This chain links TRBV18 with TRBJ2-2; D remains unclear. Trimming removed 5 bases from V and 0 bases from J, with 7 bases in between. This CDR3 comprises 14 residues. The germline V gene encodes CDR1 KGHSH and CDR2 LQKENI. In nucleotides, the CDR3 is TGTGCCAGCTCAGGGCTGGCGAACACCGGGGAGCTGTTTTTT. It is translated as CASSGLANTGELFF.

This clone appeared a few times. The gene calls are TRBV7-9 and TRBJ1-1; no reliable D call. Trimming shortened V by 7 bases and J by 11 bases, and 17 bases separated the two germline ends. Germline loops: CDR1 SEHNR, CDR2 FQNEAQ (reference sequence). The CDR3 length is 12 residues. The CDR3 here is CASTVISPGAFF. The CDR3 nucleotides read TGTGCCAGCACCGTGATATCCCCCGGGGCTTTCTTT.